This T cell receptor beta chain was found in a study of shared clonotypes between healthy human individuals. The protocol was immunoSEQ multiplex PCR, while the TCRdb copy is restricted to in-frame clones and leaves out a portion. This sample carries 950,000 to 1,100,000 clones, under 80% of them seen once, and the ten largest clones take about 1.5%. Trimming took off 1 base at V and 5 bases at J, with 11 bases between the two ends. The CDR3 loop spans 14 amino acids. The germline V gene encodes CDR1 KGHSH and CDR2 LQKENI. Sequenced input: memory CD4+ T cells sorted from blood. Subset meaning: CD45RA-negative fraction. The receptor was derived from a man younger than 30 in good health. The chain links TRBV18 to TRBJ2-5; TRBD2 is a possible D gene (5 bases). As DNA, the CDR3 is TGTGCCAGCTCACCACTCCCGGGCGGGGAGACCCAGTACTTC. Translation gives CASSPLPGGETQYF.